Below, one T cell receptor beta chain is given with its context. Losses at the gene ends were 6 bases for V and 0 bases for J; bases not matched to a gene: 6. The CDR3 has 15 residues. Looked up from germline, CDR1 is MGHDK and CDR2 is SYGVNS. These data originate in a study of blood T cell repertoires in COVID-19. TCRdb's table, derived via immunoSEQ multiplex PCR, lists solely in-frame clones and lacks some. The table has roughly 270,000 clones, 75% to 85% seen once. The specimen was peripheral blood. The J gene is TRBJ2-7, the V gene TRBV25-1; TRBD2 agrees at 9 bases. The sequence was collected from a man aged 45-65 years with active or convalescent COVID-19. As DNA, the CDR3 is TGTGCCAGCAGGCAAGCGGGAGGCCCCTCCTACGAGCAGTACTTC. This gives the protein CASRQAGGPSYEQYF.